This passage covers 18 T cell receptor beta chains from one sample sequenced in a study of shared T cell receptors in the human thymus (dated by TCRdb to the early 2020s). Libraries came from the immunoSEQ multiplex PCR assay. The table was pulled from immuneACCESS by TCRdb, which kept in-frame rearrangements only. Such tables lose some clones; where checked, under half of the loss comes from unresolved V genes, and the rest has no known cause. This sample holds 630,000 or so clones; over 75% were observed only once. The ten largest account for roughly 0.0086% of the sample. These same data were also listed under a study on human thymus T cells.

The source material was thymocytes. Source of these receptors: a boy in the first two years of life with a congenital heart defect. Donor details come from another sample of the same person, matched by shared clones.

The CDR3 DNA is TGTGCCAGCAGCAAGTTGAGGGACAGGGGGCTGTTTGGTGGCTACACCTTC. Amino acids: CASSKLRDRGLFGGYTF. The chain links TRBV28 to TRBJ1-2, with 12 positions matching TRBD1. The CDR3 length is 17 residues. Trimming at V came to 6 bases and at J to 7 bases, leaving 15 bases not matched to a gene. Germline assignment: CDR1 MDHEN and CDR2 SYDVKM.

The chain joins TRBV15 to TRBJ2-5, with D perhaps TRBD1 (6 bases). Germline CDR1 LNHNV, CDR2 YYDKDF (reference sequence). The length of the CDR3 is 13 residues. V lost 3 bases and J lost 6, with 11 bases in between. Here the CDR3 reads CATSRDSSKTQYF. The CDR3 DNA sequence: TGTGCCACCAGCAGGGACAGTTCGAAGACCCAGTACTTC.

The gene calls are TRBV4-3 and TRBJ2-7; 8 nucleotides agree with TRBD1. J was trimmed by 3 bases and V by 0 bases; bases with no gene match: 16. This CDR3 has 19 amino acids. Germline CDR1 and CDR2: LGHNA and YSLEER. CDR3 amino acids: CASSQDHRQGPTRYYEQYF. CDR3 bases: TGCGCCAGCAGCCAAGACCACAGACAGGGGCCGACGCGGTACTACGAGCAGTACTTC.

This chain joins TRBV10-2 and TRBJ1-1; TRBD1 matches at 8 bases. The CDR3 runs to 17 residues. With V trimmed by 3 bases and J by 1 base, 10 bases remained unmatched. Germline loops: CDR1 WSHSY, CDR2 SAAADI. CDR3 in amino acids: CASSEVPGQDQNTEAFF. The CDR3 bases are TGCGCCAGCAGTGAAGTCCCGGGACAGGATCAGAACACTGAAGCTTTCTTT.

V usage is TRBV6-5 and J usage is TRBJ2-1, with 8 bases that match TRBD2. CDR1 is MNHEY, CDR2 SVGAGI, per germline. This CDR3 comprises 15 residues. Unmatched junction bases numbered 12, after V lost 6 bases and J lost 8 bases. CDR3 bases: TGTGCCAGCAGCCTTCTTACTAGCGGTCTGGATGAGCAGTTCTTC. Amino acids: CASSLLTSGLDEQFF.

The chain carries TRBV28 and TRBJ2-7; weak D call: TRBD1 (7 bases). The CDR3 is 15 residues long. In germline, CDR1 is MDHEN, CDR2 SYDVKM. The V and J ends lost 7 bases and 3 bases respectively, with 19 bases between them. The CDR3 is CASIDRERRDYEQYF. The CDR3 DNA sequence: TGTGCCAGCATTGACAGGGAAAGGAGGGACTACGAGCAGTACTTC. The whole variable domain, filled in from reference TRBV28 and TRBJ2-7, reads DVKVTQSSRYLVKRTGEKVFLECVQDMDHENMFWYRQDPGLGLRLIYFSYDVKMKEKGDIPEGYSVSREKKERFSLILESASTNQTSMYLCASIDRERRDYEQYFGPGTRLTVT.

The rearrangement uses TRBV4-2 and TRBJ2-1, with TRBD2 matching 9 bases. The CDR3 has 20 amino acids. The V segment lost 3 bases and the J segment 2 bases; nucleotides outside the gene matches: 17. In germline, CDR1 is LGHNA, CDR2 YNFKEQ. The CDR3 reads CASSHAQEVAGAKTYNEQFF. CDR3 nucleotides: TGTGCCAGCAGCCACGCACAGGAAGTAGCGGGGGCCAAAACCTACAATGAGCAGTTCTTC.

The V call is TRBV28, the J call TRBJ2-2, with 9 bases aligning to TRBD1. CDR3 length equals 16 residues. V was pared by 4 bases and J by 6 bases, with 9 bases of the junction left unmatched. Germline V gene sequence: CDR1 MDHEN, CDR2 SYDVKM. The CDR3 nucleotides read TGTGCCAGCAGTTCACCCGGGACAGGGAGGGCCGGGGAGCTGTTTTTT. It encodes CASSSPGTGRAGELFF.

The rearrangement links TRBV27 to TRBJ2-7; 12 nucleotides match TRBD2. V trimming: 5 bases; J trimming: 4 bases; junction bases outside the gene matches: 6. The germline CDR1 and CDR2 sequences are MNHEY and SMNVEV (reference sequence). The length of the CDR3 is 15 residues. CDR3 DNA: TGTGCCAGCAGTACACTAGCGGGAGGCATGTACGAGCAGTACTTC. Translating it yields CASSTLAGGMYEQYF.

The chain uses TRBV18 and TRBJ1-5; TRBD1 agrees at 8 bases. Germline-derived CDR1 and CDR2 are KGHSH and LQKENI. J gave up 5 bases and V 3 bases, and 6 bases lay outside the gene matches. CDR3 length equals 15 residues. The CDR3 sequence is CASSPSGQVHQPQHF. CDR3 nucleotides: TGTGCCAGCTCACCTTCGGGACAGGTCCATCAGCCCCAGCATTTT.

The chain carries TRBV10-3 and TRBJ2-3, with a weak D call TRBD2 (5 bases). The CDR3 extends over 17 amino acids. The V and J ends lost 5 bases and 0 bases respectively, with 18 bases between them. Germline CDR1 is ENHRY and CDR2 is SYGVKD. Here the CDR3 reads CAISHLASTSSTDTQYF. The CDR3 coding sequence is TGTGCCATCAGTCATTTAGCTAGCACATCTAGCACAGATACGCAGTATTTT.

The J gene is TRBJ2-1, the V gene TRBV29-1, with D perhaps TRBD1 (7 bases). Trimming removed 3 bases from V and 0 bases from J, with 12 bases in between. Germline V gene sequence: CDR1 SQVTM, CDR2 ANQGSEA. The CDR3 is 15 amino acids. The CDR3 here is CSVDGGQSSYNEQFF. CDR3 coding DNA: TGCAGCGTTGACGGGGGACAGAGCTCCTACAATGAGCAGTTCTTC.

The genes are TRBV5-1 and TRBJ1-4, with TRBD1 matching 8 bases. The CDR3 has 16 amino acids. Germline V gives CDR1 SGHRS, CDR2 YFSETQ. V was pared by 5 bases and J by 0 bases, with 6 bases of the junction left unmatched. This CDR3 is CASRRGQATTNEKLFF. The CDR3, as DNA: TGCGCCAGCAGAAGGGGACAGGCTACAACTAATGAAAAACTGTTTTTT.

Comments on this clone: Different DNA sequences within this sample yield the same CDR3. V is TRBV5-1 and J is TRBJ2-7; weak D call: TRBD1 (7 bases). V lost 3 bases, J lost 4 bases, and 11 bases lay in between. The CDR3 runs to 13 residues. Looked up from germline, CDR1 is SGHRS and CDR2 is YFSETQ. The DNA for the CDR3 is TGCGCCAGCAGCTGGGGGGACAGTTACGAGCAGTACTTC. It yields the protein CASSWGDSYEQYF.

V and J are TRBV27 and TRBJ2-3, with 10 positions matching TRBD2. Germline loops: CDR1 MNHEY, CDR2 SMNVEV (reference sequence). V was clipped by 5 bases and J by 2 bases; unmatched bases: 7. This CDR3 region has 16 residues. The CDR3, as DNA: TGTGCCAGCAGTCCCACACTAGCGGGGACCACAGATACGCAGTATTTT. Translation gives CASSPTLAGTTDTQYF.

This rearrangement joins TRBV4-2 to TRBJ2-1, with 9 bases identical to TRBD2. The CDR3 covers 16 residues. Germline trimming cut 1 base from V and 4 bases from J; bases unmatched to any gene: 5. The germline V gene has CDR1 LGHNA and CDR2 YNFKEQ. The CDR3 bases are TGTGCCAGCAGCCAAGCCCCTAGCGGGGTTTACAATGAGCAGTTCTTC. Translation: CASSQAPSGVYNEQFF.

The chain joins TRBV5-6 to TRBJ1-1; no definite D call. Trimming removed 4 bases at V and 3 bases at J, with 16 bases between. Per the germline V gene, CDR1 is SGHDT and CDR2 is YYEEEE. This CDR3 is built from 15 residues. CDR3 protein: CASSPHPGEDTEAFF. The CDR3 nucleotides are TGTGCCAGCAGCCCTCACCCTGGGGAGGACACTGAAGCTTTCTTT.

The V call is TRBV9, the J call TRBJ2-3, with 10 bases that match TRBD2. Germline V CDR1 and CDR2: SGDLS, YYNGEE. V lost 4 bases and J lost 6; bases outside the gene matches: 14. The CDR3 has 17 residues. CDR3 sequence reads: CASSSPLLAGRTDTQYF. CDR3 nucleotide sequence: TGTGCCAGCAGCTCTCCGCTACTAGCGGGACGGACCGATACGCAGTATTTT.